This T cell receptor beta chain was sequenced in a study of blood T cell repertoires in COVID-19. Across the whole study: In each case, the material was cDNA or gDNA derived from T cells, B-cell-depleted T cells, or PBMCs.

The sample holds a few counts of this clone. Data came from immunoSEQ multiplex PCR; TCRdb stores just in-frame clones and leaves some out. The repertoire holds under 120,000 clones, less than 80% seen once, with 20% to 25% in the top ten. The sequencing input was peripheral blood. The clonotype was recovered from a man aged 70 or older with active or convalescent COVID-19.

CDR3 sequence reads: CASSVRQGRQPQHF. In DNA, the CDR3 is TGTGCCAGCAGCGTCCGACAGGGGCGGCAGCCCCAGCATTTT. V gene TRBV21-1 combines with J gene TRBJ1-5; the DNA was not compared with TRBD1, the D call given in the table. TRBV21-1 is classified as a pseudogene. This CDR3 has 14 amino acids.